The rows below give T cell receptor beta chains drawn from one sample of a study of CD8 T cells in Susac syndrome. TCRdb used MiXCR to reprocess the immunoSEQ multiplex PCR reads, holding one entry per CDR3 protein. The top ten hold 0.62% of the sample, which has roughly 89,000 distinct CDR3 sequences, about 96% seen once. What was sequenced was CD8+ T cells from PBMCs. The receptors stem from a human donor with Susac syndrome. Each CDR3 is given with its conserved first and last residue. The D gene is left open where the match is weak. The size entry is marked missing in some rows and otherwise reads once, few, many or a size class.

>TRBJ2-5|TRBD1|.|TRBV24-1
TGTGCCACCAGTGATCCTGGACAGGGCCAGGAGACCCAGTACTTC
CATSDPGQGQETQYF
>TRBJ1-1|TRBD1|.|TRBV2
TGTGCCAGCAGTGGACAGGGGATCGGAGCTTTCTTT
CASSGQGIGAFF
>TRBJ1-5|.|.|TRBV2
TGTGCCAGCAGTAGAGACCCCAATCAGCCCCAGCATTTT
CASSRDPNQPQHF
>TRBJ2-3|TRBD2|.|TRBV11-2
TGTGCCAGCAGCTTATGGGCGCGGGAGACAGATACGCAGTATTTT
CASSLWARETDTQYF
>TRBJ1-5|.|.|TRBV10-2
TGCGCCAGCAGGCAGGAGGGTCAGCCCCAGCATTTT
CASRQEGQPQHF
>TRBJ1-2|TRBD1|.|TRBV29-1
TGCAGCGTTGGGCGGGACAGGGATGGCTACACCTTC
CSVGRDRDGYTF
>TRBJ1-2|TRBD1|.|TRBV20-1
TGCAGTGCTAGACGGGACAGGGTCTATGGCTACACCTTC
CSARRDRVYGYTF
>TRBJ1-2|TRBD1|.|TRBV7-2
TGTGCCAGCAGCTTAGCGGTTGGACAGGGGATCTATGGCTACACCTTC
CASSLAVGQGIYGYTF
>TRBJ2-7|.|.|TRBV20-1
TGCAGTGCTCCACCACCGGGACGTTACGAGCAGTACTTC
CSAPPPGRYEQYF
>TRBJ1-1|TRBD1|.|TRBV19
TGTGCCAGTAGTGGGGACAGGAGGAACACTGAAGCTTTCTTT
CASSGDRRNTEAFF
>TRBJ1-4|.|.|TRBV6-1
TGTGCCAGCAGCTCCTTCTCGTGGCGGAGTAATGAAAAACTGTTTTTT
CASSSFSWRSNEKLFF
>TRBJ2-7|TRBD1|.|TRBV9
TGTGCCAGCAGCGCAGGGGACAGGGGGTCCGAGCAGTACTTC
CASSAGDRGSEQYF
>TRBJ2-7|.|.|TRBV30
TGTGCCTGGAGTGGGACACAATACGAGCAGTACTTC
CAWSGTQYEQYF
>TRBJ1-1|.|.|TRBV20-1
TGCAGTGCTACCGGGGACCGTTCTGAAGCTTTCTTT
CSATGDRSEAFF
>TRBJ1-4|.|.|TRBV7-6
TGTGCCAGCAGCTCTGACAGAGGAGGGGAAAAACTGTTTTTT
CASSSDRGGEKLFF
>TRBJ1-3|.|.|TRBV20-1
TGCAGTGCTAGAGATCGGAGCGTCGATACCTCTGGAAACACCATATATTTT
CSARDRSVDTSGNTIYF
>TRBJ2-5|TRBD2|once|TRBV9
TGTGCCAGCAGCGCCCGACTAGCCGGACTACAAGAGACCCAGTACTTC
CASSARLAGLQETQYF
>TRBJ2-4|TRBD1|.|TRBV5-1
TGCGCCAGCAGCTCGGTGGACAGGGCAAATATTCAGTACTTC
CASSSVDRANIQYF
>TRBJ1-2|.|.|TRBV5-1
TGCGCCAGCAGCTTAGCTACCGACAGGAACTATGGCTACACCTTC
CASSLATDRNYGYTF
>TRBJ1-1|TRBD1|.|TRBV20-1
TGCAGTGCTAGAGGGGGACAGGGGAGCACTGAAGCTTTCTTT
CSARGGQGSTEAFF
>TRBJ2-3|.|.|TRBV14
TGTGCCAGCAGCCAAGGGGTGTTGTCGTTGTTGGATACGCAGTATTTT
CASSQGVLSLLDTQYF
>TRBJ2-3|.|once|TRBV24-1
TGTGCCACCAGTGATTCTCGGGCCGCAGGGATTGGAACAGATACGCAGTATTTT
CATSDSRAAGIGTDTQYF
>TRBJ1-5|.|.|TRBV9
TGTGCCAGCAGCGTAGAAGACAATCAGCCCCAGCATTTT
CASSVEDNQPQHF
>TRBJ2-2|.|.|TRBV25-1
TGTGCCAGCAGTGCAAGGAACACCGGGGAGCTGTTTTTT
CASSARNTGELFF
>TRBJ1-6|.|once|TRBV18
TGTGCCAGCTCACCACCATCAGGCGGAACACCCCTCCACTTT
CASSPPSGGTPLHF
>TRBJ1-2|.|.|TRBV20-1
TGCAGTGCTAGCGTAGACAGCCCCAACTATGGCTACACCTTC
CSASVDSPNYGYTF
>TRBJ1-1|TRBD1|.|TRBV30
TGTGCCTGGAGTGTAAGCTCCGGGACAGGGGGAGCTTTCTTT
CAWSVSSGTGGAFF
>TRBJ2-5|TRBD1|.|TRBV7-2
TGTGCCAGCAGCTTCGACAGGGGCCAAGAGACCCAGTACTTC
CASSFDRGQETQYF
>TRBJ1-2|.|.|TRBV7-2
TGTGCCAGCAGCTTCGTCCGGACCCTGGGGCCTAACTATGGCTACACCTTC
CASSFVRTLGPNYGYTF
>TRBJ2-6|.|once|TRBV6-2/TRBV6-3
TGTGCCAGCAGCTCAACCCGGACAGCCATTAGCTCTGGGGCCAACGTCCTGACTTTC
CASSSTRTAISSGANVLTF
>TRBJ2-5|.|.|TRBV29-1
TGCAGCGTCGATTACTACCTGGGGGAGACCCAGTACTTC
CSVDYYLGETQYF
>TRBJ1-1|.|.|TRBV6-5
TGTGCCAGCAGTTACTCCCGGGCTGACACTGAAGCTTTCTTT
CASSYSRADTEAFF
>TRBJ1-5|.|.|TRBV12-3/TRBV12-4
TGTGCCAGCAGTTTAGACCGACGGGGGCCGGATCAGCCCCAGCATTTT
CASSLDRRGPDQPQHF
>TRBJ1-2|TRBD1|.|TRBV29-1
TGCAGCGTGGACAGGTCGGACCCGTATGGCTACACCTTC
CSVDRSDPYGYTF
>TRBJ1-2|.|.|TRBV4-1
TGCGCCAGCAGCCAAGAGGACAGAGGAGGCTACACCTTC
CASSQEDRGGYTF
>TRBJ2-7|.|.|TRBV20-1
TGCAGTGCAACCCCCCCCGAGGCTGGATACGAGCAGTACTTC
CSATPPEAGYEQYF
>TRBJ2-1|.|.|TRBV30
TGTGCCTGGAGTGTAATGTACAATGAGCAGTTCTTC
CAWSVMYNEQFF
>TRBJ2-7|.|.|TRBV20-1
TGCAGTGCTAGGGGGGGACAGTCCTACGAGCAGTACTTC
CSARGGQSYEQYF
>TRBJ2-4|.|.|TRBV3-1
TGTGCCAGCAGCCCGTCTATCGTAGCCAAAAACATTCAGTACTTC
CASSPSIVAKNIQYF
>TRBJ1-6|.|.|TRBV27
TGTGCCAGCAGTCCCGGGAGGGAGAATTCACCCCTCCACTTT
CASSPGRENSPLHF
>TRBJ1-1|.|.|TRBV30
TGTGCCTGGAGTGATGGCGGCATGAACACTGAAGCTTTCTTT
CAWSDGGMNTEAFF
>TRBJ1-2|.|.|TRBV29-1
TGCAGCGTTGATCTCCAAGGCCGAGGCTACACCTTC
CSVDLQGRGYTF
>TRBJ1-1|.|.|TRBV5-1
TGCGCCAGCAGCGTGGAGGGGACTGAAGCTTTCTTT
CASSVEGTEAFF
>TRBJ2-3|.|.|TRBV24-1
TGTGCCACCAGTGATGCCGGGGGACCCGGTGCTAGCACAGATACGCAGTATTTT
CATSDAGGPGASTDTQYF
>TRBJ1-5|.|.|TRBV12-3/TRBV12-4
TGTGCCAGCAGCGTTAATCAGCCCCAGCATTTT
CASSVNQPQHF
>TRBJ1-2|.|.|TRBV20-1
TGCAGTGCTAGAGTACAGGATGACTATGGCTACACCTTC
CSARVQDDYGYTF
>TRBJ2-5|.|.|TRBV29-1
TGCAGCGTTTGGGTCCCCTCGAGTGAGGAGGAGACCCAGTACTTC
CSVWVPSSEEETQYF
>TRBJ2-3|TRBD2|.|TRBV20-1
TGCAGTGCTAGATCCGGACTAGCGGGGGGGCCTAACACAGATACGCAGTATTTT
CSARSGLAGGPNTDTQYF
>TRBJ2-1|.|.|TRBV24-1
TGTGCCACCTCTCAGGATGAAGCCTACAATGAGCAGTTCTTC
CATSQDEAYNEQFF
>TRBJ1-4|TRBD1|.|TRBV6-5
TGTGCCAGCAGTTTAACCGGGACAGGGGAAAACGATGAAAAACTGTTTTTT
CASSLTGTGENDEKLFF
>TRBJ1-2|.|once|TRBV28
TGTGCCAGCAGTTTCACAGGGCAGGGGGGCTACACCTTC
CASSFTGQGGYTF
>TRBJ2-3|.|.|TRBV5-1
TGCGCCAGCAGACCCGGGACTAGCACAGATACGCAGTATTTT
CASRPGTSTDTQYF
>TRBJ2-3|.|.|TRBV7-2
TGTGCCAGCAGCTACCACACAGATACGCAGTATTTT
CASSYHTDTQYF
>TRBJ1-5|.|.|TRBV30
TGTGCCTGGAGTGTACTTAGCAATCAGCCCCAGCATTTT
CAWSVLSNQPQHF